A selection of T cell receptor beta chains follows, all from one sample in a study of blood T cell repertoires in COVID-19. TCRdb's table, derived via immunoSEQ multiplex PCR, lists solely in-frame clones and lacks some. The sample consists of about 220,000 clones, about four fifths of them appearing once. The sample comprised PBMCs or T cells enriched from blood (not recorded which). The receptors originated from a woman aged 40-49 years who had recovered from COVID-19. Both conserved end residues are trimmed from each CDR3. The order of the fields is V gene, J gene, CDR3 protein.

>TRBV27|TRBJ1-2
ASSLPPTTRDSNYGYT
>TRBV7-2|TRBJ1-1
ASREVGGNTEAF
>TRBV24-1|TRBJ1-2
ATSDLPGVLGGYT
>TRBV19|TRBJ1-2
ASSRRTGVGYT
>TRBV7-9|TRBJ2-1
ASSLVRAVNEQF
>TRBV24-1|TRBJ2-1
ATTGSSGRSDEQF
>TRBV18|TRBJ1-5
ASSPGQSNQPQH
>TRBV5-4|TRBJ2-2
AISGDSGRDTGELF
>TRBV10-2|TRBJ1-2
ASSESVRIGQGVRNGYT
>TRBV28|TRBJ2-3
ASSRSIADSSTDTQY
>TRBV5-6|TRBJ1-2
ASLRQGLYGYT
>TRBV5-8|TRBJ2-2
ASSLAGQHTGELF
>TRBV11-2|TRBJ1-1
ASSRPDLGTPEVR
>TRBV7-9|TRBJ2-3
ASSLVLDTDTQY
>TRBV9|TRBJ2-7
ASSNPQGGYEQY
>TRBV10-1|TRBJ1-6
ASSTGERGSPLH
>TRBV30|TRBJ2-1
AWSVRPRAYNEQF
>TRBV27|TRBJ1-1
ASSLSTGGETEAF
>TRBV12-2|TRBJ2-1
ASRPGLAGNNEQF
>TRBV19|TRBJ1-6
ASSMVDNSPLH
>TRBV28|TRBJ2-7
ASSTPRGPMGWEQY
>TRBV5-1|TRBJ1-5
ASSLDGLEANQPQH
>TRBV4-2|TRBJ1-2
ASSQDPEAGNYGYT
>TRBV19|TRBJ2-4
ASRPTGGGIRAKNIQY
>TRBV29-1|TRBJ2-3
SVEGGPAVPIEDTQY
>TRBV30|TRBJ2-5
ALDRGGGTQY
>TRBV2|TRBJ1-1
ASRLLRGMNTEAF
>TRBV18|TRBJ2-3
ASSPLAGITDTQY
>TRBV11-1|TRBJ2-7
ASSSPGDSRSYEQY
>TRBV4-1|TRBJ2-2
ASSQALAEELF
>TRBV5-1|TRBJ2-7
ASSFAGTSGSYEQY
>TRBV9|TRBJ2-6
ASSVVRRGTGANVLT
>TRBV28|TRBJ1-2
ASSWSTGTGSYGYT
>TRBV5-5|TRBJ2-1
ASSLVYNNEQF
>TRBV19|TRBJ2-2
ASRGRANTGELF
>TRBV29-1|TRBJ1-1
SVVRQGLRTEAF
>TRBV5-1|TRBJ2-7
ASSFSSVSGRMDEQY